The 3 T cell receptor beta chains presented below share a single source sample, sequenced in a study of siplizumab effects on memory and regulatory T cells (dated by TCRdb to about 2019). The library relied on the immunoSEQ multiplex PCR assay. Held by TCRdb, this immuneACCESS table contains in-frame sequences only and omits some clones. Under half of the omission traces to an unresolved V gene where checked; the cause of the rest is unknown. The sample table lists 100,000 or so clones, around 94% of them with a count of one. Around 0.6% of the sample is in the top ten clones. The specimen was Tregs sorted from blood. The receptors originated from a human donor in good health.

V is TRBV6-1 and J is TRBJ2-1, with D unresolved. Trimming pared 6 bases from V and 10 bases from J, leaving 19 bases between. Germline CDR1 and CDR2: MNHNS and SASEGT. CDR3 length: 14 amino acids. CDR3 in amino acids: CASSITPIGSEQFF. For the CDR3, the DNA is TGTGCCAGCAGCATAACCCCCATCGGGTCGGAGCAGTTCTTC.

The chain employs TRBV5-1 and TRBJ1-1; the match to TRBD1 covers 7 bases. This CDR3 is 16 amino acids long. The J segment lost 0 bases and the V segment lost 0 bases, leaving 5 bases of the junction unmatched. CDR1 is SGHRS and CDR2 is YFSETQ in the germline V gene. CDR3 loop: CASSLARGRVNTEAFF. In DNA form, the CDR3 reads TGCGCCAGCAGCTTGGCTAGGGGGCGGGTGAACACTGAAGCTTTCTTT.

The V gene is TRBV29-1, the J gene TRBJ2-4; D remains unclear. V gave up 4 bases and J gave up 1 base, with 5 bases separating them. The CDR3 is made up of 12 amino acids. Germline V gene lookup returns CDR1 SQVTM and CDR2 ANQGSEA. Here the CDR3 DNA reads TGCAGCGTTGGAATGGCCAAAAACATTCAGTACTTC. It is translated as CSVGMAKNIQYF.